These 17 T cell receptor beta chains came from one sample sequenced in a study of persistence of HIV-infected CD4 T cells. These receptors' antigens are unknown. The stimulus was an HIV-1 Gag 15-mer peptide pool, about 1 ug/peptide/mL. Memory cells lacking CD40L and CD69 with high CD45RO were sorted. The libraries were made with immunoSEQ version 4 in survey mode. Assay used: immunoSEQ multiplex PCR; TCRdb lists only in-frame clones, some missing. The sample consists of around 60,000 clones, just under 75% of them appearing once. The source material was CD4+ T cells sorted from PBMCs after roughly 18-hour stimulation, sampled from a patient who received antiretroviral therapy. The origin of the receptors is an adult man with HIV who was CMV-seropositive.

The V gene is TRBV25-1, the J gene TRBJ2-6; D is unresolved. The germline V and J ends were trimmed by 5 bases and 0 bases, with 11 bases remaining between them. The CDR3 consists of 16 residues. CDR1 and CDR2 from the germline V gene are MGHDK and SYGVNS. In nucleotides, the CDR3 is TGTGCCAGCAGTCCCGACGCTAGCTCTGGGGCCAACGTCCTGACTTTC. The encoded protein is CASSPDASSGANVLTF.

This chain uses TRBV7-9 with TRBJ2-1; maybe TRBD2 (8 bases). V dropped 3 bases and J dropped 5 bases, with 23 bases sitting between them. Looked up from germline, CDR1 is SEHNR and CDR2 is FQNEAQ (reference sequence). The CDR3 is 18 amino acids. The CDR3 loop is CASSFIGRGRGWDNEQFF. Here the CDR3 DNA reads TGTGCCAGCAGCTTCATCGGGAGGGGGCGAGGTTGGGACAATGAGCAGTTCTTC.

As regards this clone: Within the sample, other DNA sequences also encode this same CDR3. V gene TRBV3-1 (or the pseudogene TRBV3-2) combines with J gene TRBJ1-1; tentatively, D is TRBD1 (6 bases). Germline CDR1 reads LGHDT; CDR2 reads YNNKEL (reference sequence). V was cut by 2 bases and J by 5 bases, with 12 bases left in between. The CDR3 sequence is 14 residues long. CDR3 nucleotides: TGTGCCAGCAGCCAAATACAGGGAAATACTGAAGCTTTCTTT. Translating gives CASSQIQGNTEAFF.

The rearrangement uses TRBV5-1 and TRBJ1-1; 7 positions agree with TRBD1. The CDR3 is made up of 14 amino acids. V lost 4 bases, J lost 5 bases, and 8 bases stayed unmatched. Germline V gene lookup returns CDR1 SGHRS and CDR2 YFSETQ. The CDR3 sequence is CASSPGDRETEAFF. CDR3 coding DNA: TGCGCCAGCAGCCCGGGAGACAGGGAGACTGAAGCTTTCTTT.

This rearrangement joins TRBV19 to TRBJ2-1, with 9 bases aligning to TRBD2. Trimming took 9 bases from V and 1 from J; bases not matched to a gene: 7. The CDR3 spans 15 residues. Germline V lookup: CDR1 LNHDA, CDR2 SQIVND (reference sequence). The CDR3, as DNA: TGTGCCAGCCTTAGCGGGGGAGCGTCCTACAATGAGCAGTTCTTC. Translating it yields CASLSGGASYNEQFF.

This clone was seen only once. This CDR3 reads CASSMMAGNSNQPQHF. The CDR3 nucleotides read TGTGCCAGTAGTATGATGGCCGGGAATAGCAATCAGCCCCAGCATTTT. V gene TRBV19 combines with J gene TRBJ1-5; D gene ambiguous. Trimming took off 3 bases at V and 0 bases at J, with 12 bases between the two ends. Germline values: CDR1 LNHDA, CDR2 SQIVND (reference sequence). This CDR3 is built from 16 residues.

This chain joins TRBV11-2 and TRBJ2-1; tentative D call: TRBD1 (5 bases). This CDR3 is built from 15 residues. Deletions cut 5 bases from V and 0 bases from J, with 11 bases between. Germline-derived CDR1 and CDR2 are SGHAT and FQNNGV. This chain's CDR3 is CASSEQVSSYNEQFF. Written as DNA, the CDR3 is TGTGCCAGCAGCGAACAGGTGAGCTCCTACAATGAGCAGTTCTTC.

The V gene is TRBV18, the J gene TRBJ2-1; 8 bases agree with TRBD2. The CDR3 is 13 amino acids. V trimming: 3 bases; J trimming: 9 bases; junction bases outside the gene matches: 4. Germline V gene sequence: CDR1 KGHSH, CDR2 LQKENI. Here the CDR3 DNA reads TGTGCCAGCTCACCCCCGGGGGGGGGTGAGCAGTTCTTC. Amino acids: CASSPPGGGEQFF.

The V gene is TRBV6-5, the J gene TRBJ2-1; TRBD1 agrees at 9 bases. J lost 3 bases, V lost 8 bases, and 8 bases had no gene match. CDR1 MNHEY and CDR2 SVGAGI come from the germline V gene. CDR3 length: 15 residues. The DNA for the CDR3 is TGTGCCAGCGGACGGACAGGGGTCAGCTACAATGAGCAGTTCTTC. Amino acid sequence: CASGRTGVSYNEQFF.

The J gene is TRBJ1-4, the V gene TRBV4-1; maybe TRBD1 (6 bases). CDR3 length: 15 amino acids. V was shortened by 2 bases and J by 7 bases, with 14 bases between the two germline ends. Germline CDR1 and CDR2: MGHRA and YSYEKL. The CDR3 sequence: CASSQNRVSSEKLFF. CDR3 nucleotides: TGCGCCAGCAGCCAAAACAGGGTATCCAGTGAAAAACTGTTTTTT.

This clone has a handful of counts. J is TRBJ1-6 and V is TRBV19; the match to TRBD1 covers 7 bases. CDR1 is LNHDA and CDR2 is SQIVND in the germline V gene (reference sequence). Trimming took 11 bases from V and 4 from J; bases not matched to a gene: 5. The CDR3 sequence is 13 residues long. In DNA, the CDR3 is TGTGCCTGCCGGACAGGTTATAATTCACCCCTCCACTTT. As protein: CACRTGYNSPLHF.

DNA for the CDR3: TGTGCCAGCAGCCGGGGACAGTCGGAAAATGAGCAGTTCTTC. Translation: CASSRGQSENEQFF. The chain links TRBV11-3 to TRBJ2-1, with 7 bases that match TRBD1. There are 14 residues in the CDR3. The germline gives CDR1 SGHNT, CDR2 YENEEA. With V trimmed by 5 bases and J by 7 bases, 8 bases remained unmatched.

The chain recombines TRBV7-2 with TRBJ1-5, with D unclear. V was trimmed by 1 base and J by 2 bases, leaving 6 bases between them. The CDR3 contains 14 residues. Per germline, CDR1 SGHTA and CDR2 FQGNSA. The CDR3 coding sequence is TGTGCCAGCAGCTTAGTAAGTGGCAATCAGCCCCAGCATTTT. This translates into CASSLVSGNQPQHF.

This clone was recorded a few times. The rearrangement links TRBV6-6 to TRBJ1-2; D gene uncertain. The CDR3 is made up of 13 amino acids. The germline CDR1 and CDR2 sequences are MNHNY and SVGAGI (reference sequence). V shed 2 bases and J shed 6 bases, with 10 bases lying between them. The CDR3 bases are TGTGCCAGCAGTTACCAGACTCGGAATGGCTACACCTTC. This translates into CASSYQTRNGYTF.

The chain couples TRBV4-2 to TRBJ2-7; 7 bases are shared with TRBD1. This CDR3 region has 13 residues. The junction had 2 bases not matched to a gene; V was cut back by 4 bases and J by 2 bases. CDR1 and CDR2 from the germline V gene are LGHNA and YNFKEQ. CDR3 nucleotide sequence: TGTGCCAGCAGCCCGGGACAGACCTACGAGCAGTACTTC. Amino acid sequence: CASSPGQTYEQYF.

This chain joins TRBV19 and TRBJ1-5; D remains unclear. Germline CDR1 reads LNHDA; CDR2 reads SQIVND (reference sequence). V was pared by 7 bases and J by 0 bases, with 16 bases between. This CDR3 comprises 16 residues. Here the CDR3 DNA reads TGTGCCAGTACCCCTGCGATCGCATATAGCAATCAGCCCCAGCATTTT. Translating it yields CASTPAIAYSNQPQHF.

The sample holds one count of this clone. As DNA, the CDR3 is TGCGCCAGCAGTGATAGACCCAGGGGGCGGTGTAGGGGATTATTCGGCGAGCAGTACTTC. It codes for CASSDRPRGRCRGLFGEQYF. The chain links TRBV10-1 to TRBJ2-7, with 8 bases identical to TRBD1. V trimming: 3 bases; J trimming: 6 bases; junction bases outside the gene matches: 25. CDR1 WNHNN and CDR2 SYGVQD come from the germline V gene (reference sequence). CDR3 length equals 20 residues.